Included here is one T cell receptor beta chain sequence, with context. Antigen: not known. The junction departs from the called germline gene at one end, perhaps through a read error. These data belong to a study of T cell repertoires in cytomegalovirus infection. Study findings and constraints: The ex vivo response was dominated by HLA-C-restricted CMV-specific TCR beta clonotypes.

This CDR3 has 16 amino acids. Germline V gene data show CDR1 as MDHEN and CDR2 as SYDVKM. TCRdb fed the reads into MiXCR, producing one record per CDR3 protein. Of approximately 76,000 distinct CDR3 sequences listed, around 42% are singletons. The V and J genes are TRBV28 and TRBJ2-2; 7 bases line up with TRBD1. This clonotype was obtained from a human donor in good health (CMV status not recorded). Some clones in this sample may be carry-over from other donors' samples. This specimen consisted of CD8+ T cells from cultured PBMCs, obtained from culture after CMV antigen stimulation. The CDR3 sequence is CASSLLGGPNTRELFF. The CDR3 DNA reads as TGTGCCAGCAGTTTGTTAGGGGGCCCGAACACCAGGGAGCTGTTTTTT. The whole variable domain, remainder taken from reference TRBV28 and TRBJ2-2, is DVKVTQSSRYLVKRTGEKVFLECVQDMDHENMFWYRQDPGLGLRLIYFSYDVKMKEKGDIPEGYSVSREKKERFSLILESASTNQTSMYLCASSLLGGPNTRELFFGEGSRLTVL.